This TCR beta chain stems from a study of T cells in Graves' hyperthyroidism and ophthalmopathy. If no ophthalmopathy progression occurred within 18 months, Graves' hyperthyroidism was stable. CDR1 and CDR2 from the germline V gene are KGHSH and LQKENI. Trimming removed 3 bases from V and 1 base from J, with 18 bases in between. The CDR3 has 17 amino acids. TCR beta CDR3 regions were amplified from RNA transcripts. The HTBI primer set served for first-round RT-PCR of the TCR CDR3. In TCRdb, the multiplex PCR reads were re-called with MiXCR into one record per CDR3 protein. Among approximately 590,000 distinct CDR3 sequences listed, 46% were seen once.

The clonotype comes from a woman under 30 with Graves' hyperthyroidism. This sequence joins TRBV18 and TRBJ1-2; D not resolved. The specimen sequenced was peripheral blood or thyroid tissue (not recorded which). CDR3 DNA sequence: TGTGCCAGCTCACCTATCACAGCAGAAACGAGTAACTATGGCTACACCTTC. This codes for CASSPITAETSNYGYTF.